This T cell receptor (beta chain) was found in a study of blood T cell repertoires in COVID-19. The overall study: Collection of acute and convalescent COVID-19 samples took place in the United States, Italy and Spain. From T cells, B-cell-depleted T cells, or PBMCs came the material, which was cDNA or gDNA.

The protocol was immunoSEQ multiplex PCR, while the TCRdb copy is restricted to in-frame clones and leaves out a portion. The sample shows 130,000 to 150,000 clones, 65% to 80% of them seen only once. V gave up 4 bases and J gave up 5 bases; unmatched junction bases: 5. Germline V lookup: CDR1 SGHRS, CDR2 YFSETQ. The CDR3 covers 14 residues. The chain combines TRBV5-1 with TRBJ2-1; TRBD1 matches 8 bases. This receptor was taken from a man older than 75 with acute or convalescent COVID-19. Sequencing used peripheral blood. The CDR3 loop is CASSTYRGNNEQFF. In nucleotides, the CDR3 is TGCGCCAGCAGCACCTACAGGGGGAACAATGAGCAGTTCTTC.